The T cell receptor beta chain under discussion was sequenced for a study of T cells in Graves' hyperthyroidism and ophthalmopathy. The CDR3 regions of TCR beta were amplified from RNA transcripts. A set of HTBI primers served as the primers for a first-round RT-PCR of the TCR CDR3. TCRdb independently ran MiXCR on the multiplex PCR reads; one entry per CDR3 protein. Here the sample spans about 350,000 distinct CDR3 sequences, around 13% being singletons. The CDR3 is made up of 14 amino acids. Germline assignment: CDR1 SGHTA and CDR2 FQGNSA. Trimming removed 11 bases from V and 2 bases from J; junction bases left unmatched: 9. This clonotype was picked up many times.

The receptor's source is a woman between 25 and 40 years old with Graves' hyperthyroidism. The sample taken for sequencing was blood. The chain links TRBV7-2 to TRBJ2-1; TRBD2 agrees at 7 bases. CDR3 nucleotide sequence: TGTGCCGGATCAGGACTAGTGACCTACAATGAGCAGTTCTTC. It translates to CAGSGLVTYNEQFF.